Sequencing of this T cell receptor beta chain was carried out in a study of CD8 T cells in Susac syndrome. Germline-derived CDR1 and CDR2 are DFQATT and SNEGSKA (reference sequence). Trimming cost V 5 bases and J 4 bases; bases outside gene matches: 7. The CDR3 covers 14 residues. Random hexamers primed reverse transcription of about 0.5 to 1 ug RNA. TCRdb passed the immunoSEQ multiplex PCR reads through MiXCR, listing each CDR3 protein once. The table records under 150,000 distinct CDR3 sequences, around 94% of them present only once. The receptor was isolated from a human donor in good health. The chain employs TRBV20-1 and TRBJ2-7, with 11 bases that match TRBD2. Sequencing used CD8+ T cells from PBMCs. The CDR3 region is CSAVGTSGYYEQYF. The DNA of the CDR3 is TGCAGTGCTGTCGGGACTAGCGGATATTACGAGCAGTACTTC.